This T cell receptor (beta chain) came from a study of blood T cell repertoires in COVID-19. Study-level information: Specimens from acute and convalescent COVID-19 originated in the United States, Italy and Spain. T cells, B-cell-depleted T cells, or PBMCs supplied cDNA or gDNA.

Sequencing used immunoSEQ multiplex PCR; TCRdb keeps in-frame clones, though not all of them. The sample lists 230,000 or so clones, roughly 80% occurring once. The study assigned cohorts using participant-reported clinical history. The TCR sequence derives from a man aged 50 to 59 who had recovered from COVID-19. The specimen sequenced was PBMCs or T cells enriched from blood (not recorded which).

The CDR3 DNA reads TGCAGCGTTGCAGGGGGACCGCAAGAGACCCAGTACTTC. Translated, it gives CSVAGGPQETQYF. The chain couples TRBV29-1 to TRBJ2-5, with 7 nucleotides matching TRBD1. This CDR3 is 13 amino acids long. Germline V CDR1 and CDR2: SQVTM, ANQGSEA. V shed 4 bases and J 2 bases; nucleotides not matched to a gene: 4.